This note documents a single T cell receptor beta chain sequence. This clonotype was recorded a few times. Its antigen is still unknown. No qualities accompany the bases; no much larger clone lies one base away. Libraries were built with 5' RACE. The instrument was an Illumina HiSeq 2500. A second roughly 7 to 11 cycle PCR used a sample-barcoded 5' primer and a J-beta primer mix. A unique molecular identifier was introduced onto each TCR beta cDNA molecule by a template-switch 5' adaptor carrying 12 random nucleotides. At least 2.5 million CDR3-containing paired-end reads were obtained from each sample. All of the RNA was converted into first-strand cDNA using the Mint cDNA synthesis kit, with a TRBC-specific oligonucleotide serving as the primer. Following uracil-DNA glycosylase treatment, a first 18-cycle PCR with universal primers M1SS and BC2_uni_R was performed on all cDNA. Turning to the authors' computational methods: Each sample was normalized by randomly selecting 1 million high-quality reads, each carrying a distinct molecular identifier. Instead of being binned into consensus sequences, reads that shared molecular identifiers were thrown out. MiTCR, with a Q25 quality threshold and the strictest error-elimination algorithm, was used for CDR3 identification, clonotype clustering and error correction. Lower-bound total TCR beta diversity was estimated with a nonparametric unseen species model using Euler transformation. TCRdb passed the public sequencing reads through fastp at Q25 and MiXCR, retaining productive beta sequences. For every CDR3 protein sequence, its rows merge into one entry that carries the most common genes and DNA. These V and J calls derive from TCRdb rather than the authors' analysis. In all, the sample holds about a million distinct CDR3 sequences, and roughly two fifths of those were seen once. In total, the top ten clones hold roughly 14% of the sample.

The CDR3 spans 14 residues, from the cysteine through the phenylalanine. Of the read, only the CDR3 DNA is kept; its 42 bases are in frame from base 1. Via the germline V gene, CDR1 is SGHTA and CDR2 FQGNSA. V drops 4 bases and J drops 5 bases, leaving 12 bases in between. These data originate in a study of blood T cells in healthy people across ages (dated by TCRdb to about 2015). A note on the overall study: In model experiments, roughly one uniquely barcoded TCR beta cDNA molecule per two T cells was captured by template switching. The study measured age-related changes in TCR beta repertoire diversity using deep sequencing normalized with unique cDNA molecular identifiers. The donors were divided into four age groups: young (average about 16 years), middle-aged (roughly 40), aged (about 62) and long-lived (roughly 82). Donors of different ages were randomly distributed across sequencing lanes to avoid experimental bias. Two additional independent replicas of 1 million unique cDNA reads from the same blood draw were analyzed for two donors (one aged 18 to 30 and one aged 80 or older).

Systemically healthy Caucasian individuals from Russia, 35 to 50 in total and aged about 6 to 100 years, were included as donors. Each donor gave about 9.2 milliliters of peripheral blood, drawn into EDTA-treated Vacutainer tubes. PBMCs were isolated by Ficoll-Paque density-gradient centrifugation, with at least 6.5 million obtained per sample. Trizol reagent was used to extract total RNA from PBMCs, with at least 6 micrograms per sample. The percentages of naive CD45RAhigh/CD27high T cells were determined by flow cytometry on a PBMC aliquot from every donor. The paper's findings and limits, for the study overall: The CMV infection status of donors was not known, potentially confounding age-related changes in expanded clonotypes. Total diversity estimates from one million sequenced T cells were considered lower bounds and underestimates. Observed TCR beta diversity per million T cells fell roughly linearly with age, and a significant reduction was already apparent by age roughly 40. The long-lived group showed more naive CD4+ T cells, fewer expanded clones and increased TCR diversity than the aged group, suggesting age selection. A strong correlation was found between observed TCR beta diversity and the percentage of naive T cells measured by flow cytometry. Since profiling was done on bulk unsorted PBMCs, naive and antigen-experienced compartments could not be conclusively compared.

The sequence was obtained from a man between 18 and 35 years old in good health. The sample comprised blood. The chain employs TRBV7-2 and TRBJ2-1, with TRBD2 as a weak D call on 6 bases. DNA sequence: TGTGCCAGCAGCTGGCTAGCGTCCGACAATGAGCAGTTCTTC. It codes for CASSWLASDNEQFF.